This T cell receptor (beta chain) was identified in a study of blood T cell repertoires in COVID-19. On the study more broadly: PBMCs, B-cell-depleted T cells, or T cells were the source of the cDNA or gDNA that made up the material.

In the original processing: Reference gene primer amplification yielded estimated nucleated cell counts. The data were produced by immunoSEQ multiplex PCR, yet TCRdb's version contains in-frame clones alone and is incomplete. D and trimming were read from the DNA, whereas the V and J calls and clone size are those reported in that table. Here the sample spans about 91,000 clones, 60% to 85% being singletons. J was trimmed by 3 bases and V by 1 base; bases with no gene match: 8. The CDR3 runs to 17 residues. Per the germline V gene, CDR1 is SGHTA and CDR2 is FQGNSA. This clonotype was obtained from an elderly woman with acute or convalescent COVID-19. The sample taken for sequencing was peripheral blood. The chain is built from TRBV7-2 and TRBJ2-3; TRBD2 matches at 9 bases. The DNA of the CDR3 is TGTGCCAGCAGCTTAGGGTTGACTAGCGGATTGACAGATACGCAGTATTTT. It codes for CASSLGLTSGLTDTQYF.